Detailed here is one T cell receptor beta chain. Antigen: not known. Every single patient, without exception, relapsed after autologous stem cell transplantation, and brentuximab vedotin exposure varied. The trim removed 2 bases at V and 8 bases at J, leaving 5 bases unmatched. In germline, CDR1 is SSHAT, CDR2 FNYEAQ (reference sequence). This CDR3 contains 14 residues. Only in-frame clones appear in the TCRdb table, and some are missing; sequencing was by immunoSEQ multiplex PCR. The data show about 97,000 clones, with approximately 88% seen just once and roughly an eighth held by the top ten. This entry comes from a study of PD-1 blockade in classical Hodgkin lymphoma. Regarding the study as a whole: The baseline diversity of complete responders showed similarity to that of newly diagnosed patients. By cycle point C4D1, TCR diversity had risen significantly in CD4+ cells (but not CD8+ cells).

The TCR was taken from a human donor with classical Hodgkin lymphoma. Sequences were derived from peripheral blood mononuclear cells (PBMCs), sampled at baseline. The chain has TRBV7-7 and TRBJ2-1; the match to TRBD2 covers 8 bases. DNA for the CDR3: TGTGCCAGCAGCTTAAACGGACTAGCAGATGAGCAGTTCTTC. Encoded protein: CASSLNGLADEQFF.